This TCR beta chain was found in a study of T cell responses to AZD1222 COVID-19 vaccine. Study outcomes and limitations: Of spike-specific TCRs, nearly half reportedly target regions left unmutated in variants. Repertoire sampling was restricted to post-peak T cell response timepoints. With two AZD1222 doses given, Spike-specific TCR breadth and depth both rose. There were mostly white British donors and more females than males, and clonal diversity was possibly underestimated.

About this clone itself: Antigen: not known.

Sequencing used immunoSEQ multiplex PCR; TCRdb keeps in-frame clones, though not all of them. The table records 120,000 or so clones, 75% to 95% of them present only once. Trimming removed 4 bases from V and 6 bases from J, with 13 bases in between. The CDR3 is made up of 13 amino acids. The chain couples TRBV12-3 or TRBV12-4 to TRBJ2-7; no firm D call. This TCR came from an adult in good health. The sequencing used peripheral blood, collected on day 0 of AZD1222 vaccination. In nucleotides, the CDR3 is TGTGCCAGCAGTTCCCTCGCGCTAAGCGAGCAGTACTTC. Residues: CASSSLALSEQYF.